This TCR beta chain was documented in a study of control samples from healthy donors and cancer patients. Germline V gene lookup returns CDR1 SGHAT and CDR2 FQNNGV. With 6 bases clipped from V and 4 bases from J, the junction kept 12 bases outside the gene matches. The CDR3 has 16 residues. Libraries were prepared by immunoSEQ multiplex PCR; TCRdb keeps only in-frame clonotypes and omits some of them. The table has around 180,000 clones, 80% to 95% seen once. Sequenced input: blood. The TCR was taken from a woman aged 40-49 years in good health. The gene calls are TRBV11-2 and TRBJ1-2, with TRBD1 identical over 9 bases. In DNA form, the CDR3 reads TGTGCCAGCAGACCAAGAGGGACAGGGAATTCCTATGGCTACACCTTC. This gives the protein CASRPRGTGNSYGYTF.